These 15 T cell receptor beta chains were sequenced from one sample in a study of Ad26.COV2.S vaccination and SARS-CoV-2 variants. The sample's treatment: approximately 18 received Ad26.COV2.S at low or high dose, single or two shots; a few received placebo; per-sample allocation not given. Samples were taken on day 63 after the first vaccine or placebo injection. Sequencing was performed with immunoSEQ multiplex PCR; in TCRdb, only in-frame clones are kept and a portion is missing. Of around 370,000 clones in the sample, 80% to 90% were seen once. Sequenced material: peripheral blood, taken in a trial of Ad26.COV2.S vaccine versus placebo. The receptor source for this set is a person aged 18 to 59 who received the Ad26.COV2.S COVID-19 vaccine or a placebo.

This clone appeared a single time. The chain has TRBV30 and TRBJ2-7, with D maybe TRBD2 (6 bases). V dropped 4 bases and J dropped 4 bases, with 29 bases sitting between them. Germline V gene lookup returns CDR1 GTSNPN and CDR2 SVGIG (reference sequence). CDR3 length: 18 residues. The CDR3 coding sequence is TGTGCCTGGACCGGAGTCCGGCGGGGCACAGAAACCAAGTACGAGCAGTACTTC. Its translation is CAWTGVRRGTETKYEQYF.

The V and J genes are TRBV4-1 and TRBJ1-1; the D is unclear. From germline, CDR1 is MGHRA and CDR2 YSYEKL. Between the trimmed V and J ends, which lost 7 bases and 0 bases, there was a span of 15 bases. There are 15 residues in the CDR3. The CDR3 reads CASNGKGSMNTEAFF. The CDR3 DNA reads as TGCGCCAGCAATGGGAAAGGAAGCATGAACACTGAAGCTTTCTTT.

The chain has TRBV29-1 and TRBJ2-1; D is undetermined. This CDR3 has 15 amino acids. The V end was cut by 2 bases, the J end by 0 bases, with 11 bases between. CDR1 and CDR2 from the germline V gene are SQVTM and ANQGSEA. The CDR3 spells CSVERLHSSYNEQFF. DNA of the CDR3: TGCAGCGTTGAACGACTTCACAGCTCCTACAATGAGCAGTTCTTC.

This clone was counted only a few times. The same CDR3 is also encoded by other DNA sequences in this sample. The V and J genes are TRBV5-1 and TRBJ2-2; D remains unclear. Germline CDR1 reads SGHRS; CDR2 reads YFSETQ. V was cut by 1 base and J by 0 bases, with 10 bases left in between. This CDR3 region has 16 residues. As DNA, the CDR3 is TGCGCCAGCAGCTTGTATGCCAGAGCGAACACCGGGGAGCTGTTTTTT. Residues: CASSLYARANTGELFF.

The chain is built from TRBV7-6 and TRBJ2-7; D possibly corresponds to TRBD2 (5 bases). The germline gives CDR1 SGHVS, CDR2 FNYEAQ. The V end was cut by 5 bases, the J end by 5 bases, with 10 bases between. The CDR3 extends over 12 amino acids. CDR3 in DNA: TGTGCCAGCAGCCCCCTCGGGGACGAGCAGTACTTC. Its translation is CASSPLGDEQYF. The full variable domain, in which reference TRBV7-6 and TRBJ2-7 provide the parts outside the CDR3, is GAGVSQSPRYKVTKRGQDVALRCDPISGHVSLYWYRQALGQGPEFLTYFNYEAQQDKSGLPNDRFSAERPEGSISTLTIQRTEQRDSAMYRCASSPLGDEQYFGPGTRLTVT.

The chain combines TRBV19 with TRBJ1-4, with D uncertain. Germline assignment: CDR1 LNHDA and CDR2 SQIVND (reference sequence). The CDR3 covers 11 residues. The V gene lost 6 bases and the J gene lost 10 bases, with 9 bases spanning the gap. The CDR3 sequence is CASRSSSKLFF. In DNA, the CDR3 is TGTGCCAGTAGATCCTCGTCAAAACTGTTTTTT.

V and J are TRBV19 and TRBJ2-5; 7 bases agree with TRBD2. The CDR3 is made up of 14 amino acids. The V gene end was trimmed by 5 bases and the J gene end by 5 bases; junction bases not matched to a gene: 8. Germline values: CDR1 LNHDA, CDR2 SQIVND (reference sequence). CDR3 nucleotides: TGTGCCAGTAGTCGGCGGGGGACGGGGGAGACCCAGTACTTC. It is translated as CASSRRGTGETQYF.

DNA for the CDR3: TGTGCCAGCAGCTGGGGACAGGGGGACTACGAGCAGTACTTC. Residues: CASSWGQGDYEQYF. The chain combines TRBV3-1 (or the pseudogene TRBV3-2) with TRBJ2-7; 11 bases map to TRBD1. Trimming removed 5 bases from V and 3 bases from J; junction bases left unmatched: 3. Germline V lookup: CDR1 LGHDT, CDR2 YNNKEL (reference sequence). CDR3 length: 14 amino acids.

In this sample, this clone turned up once. The chain couples TRBV30 to TRBJ2-7, with 10 bases identical to TRBD1. V dropped 1 base and J dropped 7; count of bases not matched to a gene: 4. Germline loops: CDR1 GTSNPN, CDR2 SVGIG (reference sequence). The CDR3 covers 13 residues. The CDR3 DNA sequence: TGTGCCTGGAGTGGACAGGGGGCCGGGGAGCAGTACTTC. Translation gives CAWSGQGAGEQYF.

The V call is TRBV7-2, the J call TRBJ2-4, with a possible D match to TRBD2 (7 bases). Germline loops: CDR1 SGHTA, CDR2 FQGNSA. Trimming cost V 2 bases and J 0 bases, with 17 bases left between them. This CDR3 spans 18 amino acids. The CDR3 region has the DNA TGTGCCAGCAGCTTATTCCAAGGGGGGGGCATAGCCAAAAACATTCAGTACTTC. Protein: CASSLFQGGGIAKNIQYF.

The genes are TRBV10-1 and TRBJ2-7; TRBD2 matches at 7 bases. After removal of 6 bases from V and 2 bases from J, the junction contained 13 bases not matched to a gene. From germline, CDR1 is WNHNN and CDR2 SYGVQD (reference sequence). The CDR3 spans 16 residues. Here the CDR3 DNA reads TGCGCCAGCAGCTTCGCCGGGGGGACTTCTCCCTACGAGCAGTACTTC. Its translation: CASSFAGGTSPYEQYF.

The chain couples TRBV29-1 to TRBJ2-7; the match to TRBD1 covers 8 bases. V gave up 0 bases and J gave up 2 bases; unmatched junction bases: 6. This CDR3 has 15 residues. Germline V lookup: CDR1 SQVTM, CDR2 ANQGSEA. Here the CDR3 reads CSVEEEDRGTYEQYF. In nucleotides, the CDR3 is TGCAGCGTTGAAGAAGAAGACAGGGGAACCTACGAGCAGTACTTC.

The rearrangement joins TRBV2 to TRBJ1-3; D is ambiguous. With 6 bases removed from V and 0 bases from J, the gap between germline ends came to 6 bases. Germline values: CDR1 SNHLY, CDR2 FYNNEI. The CDR3 spans 13 residues. CDR3 DNA sequence: TGTGCCAGCAGCGGGGACTCTGGAAACACCATATATTTT. Protein sequence: CASSGDSGNTIYF.

The chain has TRBV10-1 and TRBJ2-3; TRBD2 agrees at 9 bases. V gave up 3 bases and J gave up 5 bases; unmatched junction bases: 15. CDR3 size: 18 residues. CDR1 WNHNN and CDR2 SYGVQD come from the germline V gene (reference sequence). CDR3 nucleotide sequence: TGCGCCAGCAGTGATTCTCGGGTCTGGCGGGGGGGCATAGATACGCAGTATTTT. Its translation is CASSDSRVWRGGIDTQYF.

This chain uses TRBV10-3 with TRBJ1-4; 9 nucleotides agree with TRBD1. This CDR3 has 15 residues. Germline CDR1 ENHRY, CDR2 SYGVKD. Unmatched junction bases numbered 9, after V lost 6 bases and J lost 7 bases. CDR3 in amino acids: CAISLGTGSSEKLFF. The CDR3 nucleotides are TGTGCCATCAGCCTCGGGACAGGGAGTAGTGAAAAACTGTTTTTT.